The next 17 T cell receptor beta chains were all read from a single sample in a study of response to subunit inactivated influenza vaccine. Each CDR3 protein gets one entry after TCRdb re-called the RT-PCR reads with MiXCR. The sample yields approximately 500,000 distinct CDR3 sequences, about 15% seen once. Sequences were derived from PBMCs from blood, sampled roughly 13 days after vaccination. The receptors were sampled from a man aged 50 to 59 who received an inactivated influenza vaccine.

The rearrangement joins TRBV4-3 to TRBJ2-7; TRBD2 matches at 9 bases. CDR3 length equals 17 residues. Germline CDR1 LGHNA, CDR2 YSLEER. The J segment lost 3 bases and the V segment lost 4 bases, leaving 13 bases of the junction unmatched. This chain's CDR3 is CASSPTLTSGGIYEQYF. The CDR3, as DNA: TGCGCCAGCAGCCCCACCTTGACTAGCGGAGGAATCTACGAGCAGTACTTC.

The rearrangement uses TRBV2 and TRBJ2-7; 7 bases agree with TRBD1. The CDR3 extends over 14 amino acids. The V gene end was trimmed by 3 bases and the J gene end by 6 bases; junction bases not matched to a gene: 8. Germline CDR1 SNHLY, CDR2 FYNNEI. In nucleotides, the CDR3 is TGTGCCAGCAGTGATGTTCTTAGGGGGCGCGAGCAGTACTTC. Translating it yields CASSDVLRGREQYF.

This clonotype was seen repeatedly, ten times or more. CDR3 protein: CASSQDGDASDTQYF. The CDR3 DNA reads TGTGCCAGCAGCCAAGATGGGGACGCATCAGATACGCAGTATTTT. The V and J genes are TRBV4-2 and TRBJ2-3; D is possibly TRBD1 or TRBD2 (5 bases each). Trimming took off 0 bases at V and 4 bases at J, with 11 bases between the two ends. The CDR3 is 15 amino acids. The germline V gene encodes CDR1 LGHNA and CDR2 YNFKEQ.

The CDR3 coding sequence is TGCAGTGCTAGAGTTGAATCTTCCTACGAGCAGTACTTC. As protein: CSARVESSYEQYF. This chain connects TRBV20-1 to TRBJ2-7; D unresolved. The length of the CDR3 is 13 residues. Germline V gene sequence: CDR1 DFQATT, CDR2 SNEGSKA (reference sequence). The V and J ends lost 1 base and 1 base respectively, with 8 bases between them.

This clonotype was seen only a few times. The chain uses TRBV20-1 and TRBJ2-1; 12 bases align to TRBD2. CDR1 is DFQATT, CDR2 SNEGSKA, per germline (reference sequence). The CDR3 runs 15 residues. V lost 1 base, J lost 6 bases, and 4 bases stayed unmatched. Written as DNA, the CDR3 is TGCAGTGCTAGAGGGACTAGCGGGGAACCCAATGAGCAGTTCTTC. It codes for CSARGTSGEPNEQFF.

This clonotype was seen more than once but under ten times. The rearrangement uses TRBV5-1 and TRBJ2-5; D gene ambiguous. CDR1 is SGHRS, CDR2 YFSETQ, per germline. This CDR3 comprises 12 residues. Trimming took off 4 bases at V and 5 bases at J, with 9 bases between the two ends. CDR3 bases: TGCGCCAGCAGCGAGACCGCTGAGACCCAGTACTTC. As protein: CASSETAETQYF.

This clonotype was detected many times. The chain employs TRBV11-1 and TRBJ2-6; TRBD2 matches 10 bases. V shed 1 base and J 0 bases; nucleotides not matched to a gene: 0. Germline loops: CDR1 SGHAT, CDR2 FQDESV (reference sequence). The CDR3 consists of 17 residues. The CDR3 loop is CASSLGTSGSGANVLTF. The CDR3 bases are TGTGCCAGCAGCTTAGGGACTAGCGGCTCTGGGGCCAACGTCCTGACTTTC.

This sequence joins TRBV7-2 and TRBJ2-6; D could derive from TRBD1 or TRBD2 (5 bases each). The CDR3 spans 17 residues. With 5 bases removed from V and 1 base from J, the gap between germline ends came to 15 bases. Germline V gene data show CDR1 as SGHTA and CDR2 as FQGNSA. The CDR3 spells CASSPQRGASGANVLTF. DNA of the CDR3: TGTGCCAGCAGCCCGCAGAGGGGTGCTTCTGGGGCCAACGTCCTGACTTTC.

The chain employs TRBV6-6 and TRBJ1-2; D uncertain. Trimming took off 10 bases at V and 7 bases at J, with 16 bases between the two ends. The CDR3 has 12 amino acids. Per the germline V gene, CDR1 is MNHNY and CDR2 is SVGAGI (reference sequence). The CDR3 loop is CATTWQEAGYTF. The CDR3 region has the DNA TGTGCCACGACGTGGCAGGAGGCTGGCTACACCTTC.

The genes are TRBV6-1 and TRBJ2-3; D is uncertain. V dropped 0 bases and J dropped 2 bases, with 12 bases sitting between them. The germline gives CDR1 MNHNS, CDR2 SASEGT. The CDR3 is made up of 16 amino acids. The CDR3 sequence: CASSEAKLSYTDTQYF. DNA for the CDR3: TGTGCCAGCAGTGAAGCCAAACTTTCGTACACAGATACGCAGTATTTT.

In this sample, this clonotype turned up a few times. This sequence joins TRBV4-3 and TRBJ2-4; D assignment may be TRBD1 or TRBD2 (7 bases each). The CDR3 spans 19 residues. With 4 bases removed from V and 2 bases from J, the gap between germline ends came to 24 bases. Germline V gene sequence: CDR1 LGHNA, CDR2 YSLEER. The CDR3 region is CASSPGGRQGSGPKNIQYF. As DNA, the CDR3 is TGCGCCAGCAGCCCCGGGGGGCGACAGGGTTCGGGTCCCAAAAACATTCAGTACTTC.

This clonotype was detected ten times or more. The J gene is TRBJ1-5, the V gene TRBV6-1; 7 positions match TRBD1. J was trimmed by 2 bases and V by 6 bases; bases with no gene match: 10. This CDR3 has 16 residues. CDR1 is MNHNS, CDR2 SASEGT, per germline. The CDR3 reads CASRTTTGVGNQPQHF. Written as DNA, the CDR3 is TGTGCCAGCAGAACCACTACAGGGGTGGGCAATCAGCCCCAGCATTTT.

The count of this clonotype is one. The rearrangement joins TRBV14 to TRBJ2-7; D unclear. The CDR3 length is 12 residues. V lost 1 base to trimming and J lost 3 bases, with 4 bases between them. Germline CDR1 is SGHDN and CDR2 is FVKESK. In nucleotides, the CDR3 is TGTGCCAGCAGCCAAGTAGACTACGAGCAGTACTTC. Translation: CASSQVDYEQYF.

This clonotype showed up just a few times. This chain links TRBV28 with TRBJ2-7; D is possibly TRBD2 (5 bases). Trimming took off 3 bases at V and 0 bases at J, with 12 bases between the two ends. The germline gives CDR1 MDHEN, CDR2 SYDVKM. CDR3 length equals 15 residues. CDR3 in amino acids: CASSLGRRSSYEQYF. The CDR3 bases are TGTGCCAGCAGTTTGGGGAGACGGAGCTCCTACGAGCAGTACTTC. Complete variable domain (other parts from reference TRBV28 and TRBJ2-7): DVKVTQSSRYLVKRTGEKVFLECVQDMDHENMFWYRQDPGLGLRLIYFSYDVKMKEKGDIPEGYSVSREKKERFSLILESASTNQTSMYLCASSLGRRSSYEQYFGPGTRLTVT.

This clonotype occurred a few times. The J gene is TRBJ2-5, the V gene TRBV25-1; TRBD2 is a possible D gene (6 bases). The V end lost 8 bases, the J end lost 5 bases, and 15 bases lay between the germline ends. The CDR3 has 13 amino acids. Germline loops: CDR1 MGHDK, CDR2 SYGVNS. The CDR3 coding sequence is TGTGCCAGCGGGGAGCCTGGGAGGGAGACCCAGTACTTC. It translates to CASGEPGRETQYF.

V usage is TRBV5-1 and J usage is TRBJ2-3; D assignment may be TRBD1 or TRBD2 (5 bases each). Trimming shortened V by 0 bases and J by 1 base, and 9 bases separated the two germline ends. Germline CDR1 SGHRS, CDR2 YFSETQ. This CDR3 is 15 amino acids long. CDR3: CASSLGPGRTDTQYF. CDR3 DNA: TGCGCCAGCAGCTTGGGGCCGGGACGCACAGATACGCAGTATTTT.

The chain uses TRBV4-1 and TRBJ2-3, with no clear D. V was cut by 4 bases and J by 6 bases, with 14 bases left in between. The CDR3 runs 14 residues. The germline V gene has CDR1 MGHRA and CDR2 YSYEKL. This CDR3 is CASSLGPHSDTQYF. The CDR3 nucleotides are TGCGCCAGCAGCCTCGGACCCCACTCCGATACGCAGTATTTT.